The following is a T cell receptor beta chain sequence with its context. Its antigen is currently not known. No clone much larger than this one lies a single base away; base qualities are absent. Enrolling through a virtual design, the prospective study's participants ranged in age from roughly 18 to 95 years and lived across roughly 24 United States geographic areas. Cohort assignment in the prospective study relied on participant-reported clinical history from a screening survey and a study questionnaire. In the prospective study, mobile phlebotomists collected whole blood, serum and a nasopharyngeal or oropharyngeal swab from each participant. Additional blood draws and questionnaires over an approximately two-month period could optionally be provided by prospective study participants. Blood samples from the prospective study were shipped frozen or at room temperature prior to DNA extraction.

The data were obtained in a study of blood T cell repertoires in COVID-19 (dated by TCRdb to 2020 to 2021). Concerning the study at large: The collaborator samples originated in the United States, Italy and Spain and spanned the acute and convalescent phases of COVID-19. Samples came from the ongoing ImmuneRACE study (first 160 participants) plus 1,254 subjects from 6 global collaborators. The dataset comprised deeply sampled blood TCRbeta repertoires from subjects exposed to, actively infected with, or recovered from COVID-19. HLA class I and class II types, where available, came from metadata supplied by the sample provider rather than from assay-based typing. A de-identified subject ID, COVID-19 status, age in years and sex were almost always included in the sample metadata. The prospective study material was composed of cDNA or gDNA derived from T cells, B-cell-depleted T cells, or PBMCs. The repertoires were released in a freely available public database intended as a resource for research on the immune response to SARS-CoV-2. Results and caveats for the whole study, not just this receptor: How much clinical and demographic metadata was included differed by source and by participant, and the metadata was provided uncurated.

V lost 4 bases and J lost 6 bases; the stretch between them is 8 bases long. There are 12 amino acids in the CDR3, from cysteine to phenylalanine inclusive. Just CDR3 DNA is preserved here, 36 bases in frame from base 1. The germline V gene supplies CDR1 SGHAT and CDR2 FQNNGV. TCRbeta CDR3 regions were amplified from genomic DNA using the immunoSEQ Assay, a bias-controlled multiplex PCR. In the authors' own workflow: Within the assay, amplification of reference gene primers was used to estimate how many nucleated cells each sample contained. Sequence reads were collapsed and filtered to measure the absolute abundance of every unique TCRbeta CDR3 rearrangement. For each sample, productive Simpson clonality was calculated as the square root of Simpson's diversity index across productive rearrangements. The clones in this table, taken by TCRdb from immuneACCESS, are in-frame only. Not every clone is retained; where verified, under half of the shortfall comes from an unresolved V gene, and the cause of the rest is unknown. V and J calls and clone size are copied from that table; D and trimming were computed from the DNA. The sample contains roughly 250,000 clones, roughly 91% of them found a single time. Roughly 2.1% of the sample lies in the top ten.

Sequencing used PBMCs or T cells enriched from blood (not recorded which). The receptor chain draws on TRBV11-2 and TRBJ2-3; TRBD1 could be the D gene, as 6 bases match. This receptor was obtained from a woman aged 40 to 55 with acute COVID-19. The DNA sequence is given as TGTGCCAGCAGCTCTAGGGGGGATACGCAGTATTTT. This translates into CASSSRGDTQYF.